The rows below give T cell receptor beta chains drawn from one sample of a study of T cells in Graves' hyperthyroidism and ophthalmopathy. TCRdb fed the multiplex PCR reads into MiXCR, producing one record per CDR3 protein. The sample contains about 180,000 distinct CDR3 sequences, approximately 17% of which appear only once. The sequencing sample was made of blood. Receptors originate from a woman aged 45-60 years with Graves' hyperthyroidism. Both conserved end residues are part of each CDR3. Fields, in order: clone size, V gene, J gene, D gene, CDR3 protein, CDR3 DNA. D genes are given only for firm matches. Clone size is not always given. Where it is, it says once, few, many or a class for expanded clones.

size: NA
V: TRBV20-1
J: TRBJ1-5
D: TRBD1
CDR3: CSAPTGDRNQPQHF
DNA: TGCAGTGCTCCTACAGGGGACCGCAATCAGCCCCAGCATTTT

size: many
V: TRBV6-2/TRBV6-3
J: TRBJ2-1
D: TRBD2
CDR3: CASSYPSGGAFYNEQFF
DNA: TGTGCCAGCAGTTATCCTAGCGGGGGGGCCTTCTACAATGAGCAGTTCTTC

size: few
V: TRBV5-1
J: TRBJ2-7
D: NA
CDR3: CASSQDRTYEQYF
DNA: TGCGCCAGCAGCCAAGACAGAACCTACGAGCAGTACTTC

size: many
V: TRBV10-3
J: TRBJ1-2
D: TRBD1
CDR3: CAISESRGRKGYTF
DNA: TGTGCCATCAGTGAGTCCAGGGGGCGCAAGGGCTACACCTTC

size: many
V: TRBV7-9
J: TRBJ2-7
D: TRBD1
CDR3: CASSLTGAYEQYF
DNA: TGTGCCAGCAGCTTGACAGGGGCCTACGAGCAGTACTTC

size: NA
V: TRBV27
J: TRBJ1-2
D: TRBD1
CDR3: CASSSDRVGYTF
DNA: TGTGCCAGCAGTTCAGACAGGGTTGGCTACACCTTC

size: many
V: TRBV25-1
J: TRBJ2-3
D: NA
CDR3: CASSESGGDGTQYF
DNA: TGTGCCAGCAGTGAATCGGGTGGGGATGGTACGCAGTATTTT

size: NA
V: TRBV5-1
J: TRBJ2-2
D: NA
CDR3: CASSTEGDTTGELFF
DNA: TGCGCCAGCAGTACCGAGGGGGACACCACCGGGGAGCTGTTTTTT

size: many
V: TRBV9
J: TRBJ2-7
D: NA
CDR3: CASSVGGSSTYEQYF
DNA: TGTGCCAGCAGCGTAGGGGGCAGTTCTACCTACGAGCAGTACTTC

size: many
V: TRBV20-1
J: TRBJ2-7
D: TRBD1
CDR3: CSARRDSSSYEQYF
DNA: TGCAGTGCTAGGAGGGACAGCAGCTCCTACGAGCAGTACTTC

size: many
V: TRBV10-3
J: TRBJ2-3
D: TRBD1
CDR3: CAIGAGGSTDTQYF
DNA: TGTGCCATTGGGGCAGGGGGCAGCACAGATACGCAGTATTTT

size: NA
V: TRBV18
J: TRBJ1-4
D: NA
CDR3: CASSATGPPTKEKLFF
DNA: TGTGCCAGCTCAGCGACAGGTCCCCCCACAAAGGAAAAACTGTTTTTT

size: many
V: TRBV7-2
J: TRBJ2-3
D: NA
CDR3: CASSLSVRAASTDTQYF
DNA: TGTGCCAGCAGCTTAAGTGTGCGGGCGGCCTCCACAGATACGCAGTATTTT

size: many
V: TRBV7-9
J: TRBJ1-4
D: NA
CDR3: CASTAGASNEKLFF
DNA: TGTGCCAGCACAGCAGGGGCCTCTAATGAAAAACTGTTTTTT

size: many
V: TRBV7-2
J: TRBJ2-5
D: NA
CDR3: CASSPLQETQYF
DNA: TGTGCCAGCAGCCCCCTCCAAGAGACCCAGTACTTC

size: few
V: TRBV28
J: TRBJ1-3
D: NA
CDR3: CASRRGDTIYF
DNA: TGTGCCAGTCGTCGGGGGGACACCATATATTTT

size: many
V: TRBV6-1
J: TRBJ2-7
D: TRBD1
CDR3: CASSSPGTGGSSYEQYF
DNA: TGTGCCAGCAGTTCGCCCGGGACAGGGGGCAGCTCCTACGAGCAGTACTTC

size: NA
V: TRBV11-3
J: TRBJ2-1
D: NA
CDR3: CASSHSPGVPRNEQFF
DNA: TGTGCCAGCAGCCATTCCCCCGGGGTACCTCGAAATGAGCAGTTCTTC

size: NA
V: TRBV2
J: TRBJ1-1
D: TRBD1
CDR3: CASSEVRDSEAFF
DNA: TGTGCCAGCAGTGAAGTCCGGGACAGTGAAGCTTTCTTT

size: many
V: TRBV6-4
J: TRBJ2-7
D: NA
CDR3: CASSPFSGYEQYF
DNA: TGTGCCAGCAGCCCTTTCTCAGGTTACGAGCAGTACTTC

size: many
V: TRBV6-1
J: TRBJ1-1
D: NA
CDR3: CASSDSLNTEAFF
DNA: TGTGCCAGCAGTGACAGCTTGAACACTGAAGCTTTCTTT

size: NA
V: TRBV3-1
J: TRBJ2-7
D: NA
CDR3: CASSQGAHEQYF
DNA: TGTGCCAGCAGCCAAGGGGCCCACGAGCAGTACTTC

size: many
V: TRBV7-9
J: TRBJ1-2
D: NA
CDR3: CASSFAGQSYGYTF
DNA: TGTGCCAGCAGCTTTGCGGGACAAAGTTATGGCTACACCTTC

size: many
V: TRBV7-6
J: TRBJ1-1
D: TRBD1
CDR3: CASSSAGTGDLEAFF
DNA: TGTGCCAGCAGCTCCGCCGGGACAGGGGACCTTGAAGCTTTCTTT